These T cell receptor beta chains were read from a single sample in a study of cytomegalovirus exposure and HLA in healthy donors. The table came from immunoSEQ multiplex PCR; TCRdb's copy has only in-frame clones and leaves some out. Among 50,000 to 80,000 clones listed, under 80% were seen once. The sequencing input was PBMCs. Receptor source: a male donor in good health and CMV-seropositive. Each CDR3 is given with its conserved first and last residue. A D gene is named only where the DNA matches it firmly. Size values are once, few and many counts, or a class for expanded clones, and some rows have none.

D gene: TRBD1
V gene: TRBV2
clone size: -
J gene: TRBJ1-3
CDR3 DNA: TGTGCCAGCAGGGCCCGGGACAGCAGCTCTGGAAACACCATATATTTT
CDR3 protein: CASRARDSSSGNTIYF

D gene: -
V gene: TRBV4-2
clone size: -
J gene: TRBJ2-7
CDR3 DNA: TGTGCCAGCAGCCAAGGAGGGTTGAGACAGGCGAAATACGAGCAGTACTTC
CDR3 protein: CASSQGGLRQAKYEQYF

D gene: TRBD1
V gene: TRBV11-2
clone size: once
J gene: TRBJ1-6
CDR3 DNA: TGTGCCAGCAGCTTACGCCAGGGGGCGGGTTCACCCCTCCACTTT
CDR3 protein: CASSLRQGAGSPLHF

D gene: -
V gene: TRBV29-1
clone size: -
J gene: TRBJ2-1
CDR3 DNA: TGCAGCGCCGCCGGGTCCGACTCCTATGAGCAGTTCTTC
CDR3 protein: CSAAGSDSYEQFF

D gene: -
V gene: TRBV29-1
clone size: -
J gene: TRBJ2-2
CDR3 DNA: TGCAGCGTTGCAGCCCGGGACATAACCGGGGAGCTGTTTTTT
CDR3 protein: CSVAARDITGELFF

D gene: TRBD1
V gene: TRBV7-6
clone size: -
J gene: TRBJ1-1
CDR3 DNA: TGTGCCAGCAGCTTAGCGGTAGGACAGGGGAACACTGAAGCTTTCTTT
CDR3 protein: CASSLAVGQGNTEAFF

D gene: -
V gene: TRBV15
clone size: -
J gene: TRBJ1-6
CDR3 DNA: TGTGCCACCAGCAGAGATGGGGCGGATTCACCCCTCCACTTT
CDR3 protein: CATSRDGADSPLHF

D gene: TRBD1
V gene: TRBV4-2
clone size: -
J gene: TRBJ2-7
CDR3 DNA: TGTGCCAGCAGCCAAGGGACAGGGGGCTTCGAGCAGTACTTC
CDR3 protein: CASSQGTGGFEQYF

D gene: -
V gene: TRBV27
clone size: -
J gene: TRBJ2-7
CDR3 DNA: TGTGCCAGCAGTACATCTGAGGGTTCCTACGAGCAGTACTTC
CDR3 protein: CASSTSEGSYEQYF

D gene: -
V gene: TRBV25-1
clone size: -
J gene: TRBJ1-5
CDR3 DNA: TGTGCCAGCAGTCGAGGTGCTAATCAGCCCCAGCATTTT
CDR3 protein: CASSRGANQPQHF

D gene: -
V gene: TRBV5-4
clone size: -
J gene: TRBJ1-1
CDR3 DNA: TGTGCCAGCAGTCAACAATTCGGGGTAGGGAGCACTGAAGCTTTCTTT
CDR3 protein: CASSQQFGVGSTEAFF

D gene: -
V gene: TRBV7-2
clone size: -
J gene: TRBJ1-5
CDR3 DNA: TGTGCCAGCAGCCTAGATCTGTCCGGGGGTAATCAGCCCCAGCATTTT
CDR3 protein: CASSLDLSGGNQPQHF

D gene: -
V gene: TRBV11-2
clone size: -
J gene: TRBJ2-3
CDR3 DNA: TGTGCCAGCAGACGACAGAGCACAGATACGCAGTATTTT
CDR3 protein: CASRRQSTDTQYF

D gene: -
V gene: TRBV5-6
clone size: few
J gene: TRBJ1-1
CDR3 DNA: TGTGCCAGCAGCTTTAGCGTTTTTACTGAAGCTTTCTTT
CDR3 protein: CASSFSVFTEAFF

D gene: -
V gene: TRBV6-5
clone size: once
J gene: TRBJ1-1
CDR3 DNA: TGTGCCAGCAGTCCATCCGGACAGAGAAACACTGAAGCTTTCTTT
CDR3 protein: CASSPSGQRNTEAFF

D gene: -
V gene: TRBV7-9
clone size: -
J gene: TRBJ2-7
CDR3 DNA: TGTGCCAGCAGCACTAGACAGGATTCCTACGAGCAGTACTTC
CDR3 protein: CASSTRQDSYEQYF

D gene: -
V gene: TRBV28
clone size: -
J gene: TRBJ2-7
CDR3 DNA: TGTGCCAGCAGCTACCGAAGCTCCTACGAGCAGTACTTC
CDR3 protein: CASSYRSSYEQYF

D gene: -
V gene: TRBV27
clone size: -
J gene: TRBJ1-2
CDR3 DNA: TGTGCCAGCAGTTTATCCGGGACAAACTATGGCTACACCTTC
CDR3 protein: CASSLSGTNYGYTF

D gene: -
V gene: TRBV5-1
clone size: -
J gene: TRBJ1-5
CDR3 DNA: TGCGCCAGCAGCTTGGCGGGGGGCCTTAATCAGCCCCAGCATTTT
CDR3 protein: CASSLAGGLNQPQHF

D gene: -
V gene: TRBV4-1
clone size: -
J gene: TRBJ1-2
CDR3 DNA: TGCGCCAGCAGCCAAAACCGACAGGACCCTTTAAGAGATGGCTACACCTTC
CDR3 protein: CASSQNRQDPLRDGYTF

D gene: -
V gene: TRBV27
clone size: -
J gene: TRBJ1-2
CDR3 DNA: TGTGCCAGCAGTTTATCGGGGGGGACGGGCGGCTACACCTTC
CDR3 protein: CASSLSGGTGGYTF

D gene: -
V gene: TRBV28
clone size: -
J gene: TRBJ1-5
CDR3 DNA: TGTGCCAGCAGCTTAGCAGACAGACTTAATCAGCCCCAGCATTTT
CDR3 protein: CASSLADRLNQPQHF

D gene: TRBD2
V gene: TRBV7-3
clone size: -
J gene: TRBJ2-5
CDR3 DNA: TGTGCCAGCAGCCTAGCGGGGGGCAGACAAGAGACCCAGTACTTC
CDR3 protein: CASSLAGGRQETQYF

D gene: -
V gene: TRBV29-1
clone size: -
J gene: TRBJ2-1
CDR3 DNA: TGCAGCGTTGAGGAGCGCTACAATGAGCAGTTCTTC
CDR3 protein: CSVEERYNEQFF

D gene: -
V gene: TRBV7-9
clone size: once
J gene: TRBJ2-5
CDR3 DNA: TGTGCCAGCAGCTTGGGGGGAACCGCGGCCATGAAGGACCAGTACTTC
CDR3 protein: CASSLGGTAAMKDQYF

D gene: -
V gene: TRBV9
clone size: -
J gene: TRBJ2-7
CDR3 DNA: TGTGCCAGCAGCGTAGATCAGGGCCCCTACGAGCAGTACTTC
CDR3 protein: CASSVDQGPYEQYF

D gene: TRBD1
V gene: TRBV4-3
clone size: -
J gene: TRBJ1-2
CDR3 DNA: TGCGCCAGCAGCCAAGCCTTCGGGCGACTTACCGGGACAGGGAAGAACTATGGCTACACCTTC
CDR3 protein: CASSQAFGRLTGTGKNYGYTF

D gene: TRBD2
V gene: TRBV30
clone size: -
J gene: TRBJ2-2
CDR3 DNA: TGTGCCTGGAGTGGACTAGCGGGGGAAAACACCGGGGAGCTGTTTTTT
CDR3 protein: CAWSGLAGENTGELFF

D gene: -
V gene: TRBV9
clone size: -
J gene: TRBJ1-1
CDR3 DNA: TGTGCCAGCAGCGTAGGAGGAAGAACTGAAGCTTTCTTT
CDR3 protein: CASSVGGRTEAFF

D gene: TRBD2
V gene: TRBV7-2
clone size: -
J gene: TRBJ2-7
CDR3 DNA: TGTGCCAGCAGCTTAGCGCCTAGCGGGGGATCCTACGAGCAGTACTTC
CDR3 protein: CASSLAPSGGSYEQYF

D gene: TRBD2
V gene: TRBV25-1
clone size: -
J gene: TRBJ2-2
CDR3 DNA: TGTGCCAGCAGAGGTAGCGGGGGGAGTACCGGGGAGCTGTTTTTT
CDR3 protein: CASRGSGGSTGELFF

D gene: -
V gene: TRBV5-1
clone size: -
J gene: TRBJ2-3
CDR3 DNA: TGCGCCAGCAGCTTGGATTCACGTACTGAGACAGGTACGCAGTATTTT
CDR3 protein: CASSLDSRTETGTQYF

D gene: -
V gene: TRBV5-1
clone size: -
J gene: TRBJ2-7
CDR3 DNA: TGCGCCAGCAGCTGGGGCTGGCGAACAGGGGAGGACGAGCAGTACTTC
CDR3 protein: CASSWGWRTGEDEQYF

D gene: -
V gene: TRBV15
clone size: -
J gene: TRBJ2-7
CDR3 DNA: TGTGCCACCAGCAGAGGCTCCGGTACCTACGAGCAGTACTTC
CDR3 protein: CATSRGSGTYEQYF

D gene: -
V gene: TRBV7-9
clone size: -
J gene: TRBJ1-6
CDR3 DNA: TGTTCCAGCAGCTCCACAGGGTTACCCCTCCACTTT
CDR3 protein: CSSSSTGLPLHF

D gene: -
V gene: TRBV2
clone size: -
J gene: TRBJ2-7
CDR3 DNA: TGTGCCAGCACGGGAGACGAGCAGTACTTC
CDR3 protein: CASTGDEQYF

D gene: TRBD1
V gene: TRBV19
clone size: few
J gene: TRBJ1-4
CDR3 DNA: TGTGCCAGTAGCCCGAGAGGGGGCTTGGGGGAAAAACTGTTTTTT
CDR3 protein: CASSPRGGLGEKLFF

D gene: TRBD1
V gene: TRBV30
clone size: -
J gene: TRBJ2-7
CDR3 DNA: TGTGCCTGGAGTTACAGGGGATACGAGCAGTACTTC
CDR3 protein: CAWSYRGYEQYF

D gene: -
V gene: TRBV5-1
clone size: -
J gene: TRBJ1-1
CDR3 DNA: TGCGCCAGCAGCTTGGTGGGGGGGGAGGGACTAGAAGCTTTCTTT
CDR3 protein: CASSLVGGEGLEAFF

D gene: TRBD1
V gene: TRBV27
clone size: -
J gene: TRBJ2-6
CDR3 DNA: TGTGCCAGCAGTATGACAGGGTCTGGGGCCAACGTCCTGACTTTC
CDR3 protein: CASSMTGSGANVLTF

D gene: TRBD1
V gene: TRBV9
clone size: -
J gene: TRBJ2-1
CDR3 DNA: TGTGCCAGCAGCGCCCTACCGGGACAGGCATACAATGAGCAGTTCTTC
CDR3 protein: CASSALPGQAYNEQFF

D gene: -
V gene: TRBV19
clone size: -
J gene: TRBJ2-3
CDR3 DNA: TGTGCCAGTAGTGCCGCAGGAACTAGCACAGATACGCAGTATTTT
CDR3 protein: CASSAAGTSTDTQYF

D gene: -
V gene: TRBV6-5
clone size: few
J gene: TRBJ2-7
CDR3 DNA: TGTGCCAGCAGTGCCCAGTCGGGGGTTGGACAGTACTTC
CDR3 protein: CASSAQSGVGQYF

D gene: TRBD1
V gene: TRBV9
clone size: -
J gene: TRBJ2-5
CDR3 DNA: TGTGCCAGCAGCGTGACAGGGGGTTCCCAAGAGACCCAGTACTTC
CDR3 protein: CASSVTGGSQETQYF

D gene: TRBD1
V gene: TRBV5-6
clone size: few
J gene: TRBJ1-3
CDR3 DNA: TGTGCCAGCAGCAAACTGGGGGACAGGGGCTCGGGAAACACCATATATTTT
CDR3 protein: CASSKLGDRGSGNTIYF

D gene: TRBD1
V gene: TRBV15
clone size: -
J gene: TRBJ2-7
CDR3 DNA: TGTGCCACCAGCATAGACAGGGCTTCCTACGAGCAGTACTTC
CDR3 protein: CATSIDRASYEQYF

D gene: -
V gene: TRBV13
clone size: -
J gene: TRBJ2-4
CDR3 DNA: TGTGCCAGCAGCCTGGGACTGGTTCCTATTCAGTACTTC
CDR3 protein: CASSLGLVPIQYF

D gene: TRBD1
V gene: TRBV11-2
clone size: few
J gene: TRBJ2-1
CDR3 DNA: TGTGCCAGCAGCTCCAGGGGGACAGTTGTCAATGAGCAGTTCTTC
CDR3 protein: CASSSRGTVVNEQFF

D gene: TRBD1
V gene: TRBV28
clone size: few
J gene: TRBJ1-2
CDR3 DNA: TGTGCCTTCCGGCGTTGGGACAGGGCTAGGGGAACCTATGGCTACACCTTC
CDR3 protein: CAFRRWDRARGTYGYTF

D gene: -
V gene: TRBV1
clone size: -
J gene: TRBJ2-7
CDR3 DNA: TGCACCAGCAGCCAAGTCCGAGCGGGGGGGATTGACGAGCAGTACTTC
CDR3 protein: CTSSQVRAGGIDEQYF

D gene: -
V gene: TRBV21-1
clone size: -
J gene: TRBJ2-2
CDR3 DNA: TGTGCCAGCAGCCCGCCGGGACAGGGAGTAGTCGGGGAGCTGTTTTTT
CDR3 protein: CASSPPGQGVVGELFF

D gene: -
V gene: TRBV7-2
clone size: once
J gene: TRBJ1-6
CDR3 DNA: TGTGCCAGCAGCTCCTACGGACAGCACTATAATTCACCCCTCCACTTT
CDR3 protein: CASSSYGQHYNSPLHF

D gene: TRBD1
V gene: TRBV9
clone size: -
J gene: TRBJ1-6
CDR3 DNA: TGTGCCAGCAGCCTAACAGGGGACTCCTATAATTCACCCCTCCACTTT
CDR3 protein: CASSLTGDSYNSPLHF

D gene: -
V gene: TRBV6-1
clone size: -
J gene: TRBJ1-1
CDR3 DNA: TGTGCCAGCAGTTTCTACAGGGTGGACACTGAAGCTTTCTTT
CDR3 protein: CASSFYRVDTEAFF

D gene: -
V gene: TRBV28
clone size: -
J gene: TRBJ1-1
CDR3 DNA: TGCGCCAGCAGTTTATCTGACAGGAACACTGAAGCTTTCTTT
CDR3 protein: CASSLSDRNTEAFF

D gene: TRBD1
V gene: TRBV13
clone size: once
J gene: TRBJ1-3
CDR3 DNA: TGTGCCAGCAGCTTAAGACAGGGAGTAAACACCATATATTTT
CDR3 protein: CASSLRQGVNTIYF

D gene: -
V gene: TRBV9
clone size: -
J gene: TRBJ1-4
CDR3 DNA: TGTGCCAGCAGCGTAGGGGGGGGCACGGAAAAACTGTTTTTT
CDR3 protein: CASSVGGGTEKLFF